This T cell receptor (beta chain) was profiled in a study of T cells in Graves' hyperthyroidism and ophthalmopathy. The CDR3 runs to 15 residues. CDR1 is SGHRS, CDR2 YFSETQ, per germline. V lost 0 bases, J lost 8 bases, and 12 bases lay in between. Clinical symptoms, serum thyroxine and TRAb, thyroid ultrasound and orbital computed tomography were used for the diagnoses. RNA transcripts were the template for amplifying TCR beta CDR3 regions. The primer set for the first-round RT-PCR of the TCR CDR3 was HTBI. In TCRdb, the multiplex PCR reads were re-called with MiXCR into one record per CDR3 protein. The data hold a few hundred thousand distinct CDR3 sequences, with 12% to 15% observed a single time. This clonotype was counted at least ten times.

The genes are TRBV5-1 and TRBJ1-6; D remains ambiguous. The specimen was blood. The sequence was collected from a woman aged 40 to 49 with Graves' ophthalmopathy. CDR3 in amino acids: CASSLGLNLDSPLHF. As DNA, the CDR3 is TGCGCCAGCAGCTTGGGTCTGAATTTAGATTCACCCCTCCACTTT.